The clone carrying this T cell receptor (beta chain) appeared a few times. The germline V gene has CDR1 SQVTM and CDR2 ANQGSEA. The CDR3 is 10 amino acids. Trimming stripped 7 bases from V and 9 bases from J, with 11 bases between. This record belongs to a study of CD8+ T cells in alopecia areata. Investigators isolated RNA and reverse transcribed it into cDNA to act as the sequencing template. Profiling relied on immunoSEQ multiplex PCR, and the TCRdb table lists in-frame clones only, not all of them. The sample has about 120,000 clones, less than 50% seen once. Lesional scalp tissue (obtained by punch biopsy) and peripheral blood were collected from alopecia areata patients. Separation by sorting yielded CD4+ and CD8+ T cells from PBMCs.

This TCR was sampled from a human donor with alopecia areata. The specimen was NKG2D-low CD8+ T cells sorted from blood. This chain links TRBV29-1 with TRBJ2-3; D ambiguous. The CDR3 is CSARQATQYF. The CDR3 DNA is TGCAGCGCAAGACAAGCAACGCAGTATTTT.